This is a list of T cell receptor beta chains from one sample in a study of T cell responses to AZD1222 COVID-19 vaccine. TCRdb keeps only in-frame clones here, not all; method: immunoSEQ multiplex PCR. The sample lists roughly 120,000 clones; around 90% were seen once. The sequenced sample was peripheral blood, obtained on day 0 of AZD1222 vaccination. Receptors were obtained from an adult in good health. Each CDR3 is given with its conserved first and last residue. A D gene is named only where the DNA matches it firmly. Clone size, where shown, is once, few, many, or a class for clones that have expanded.

v_call	clone_size	j_call	d_call	cdr3_aa	cdr3_nt
TRBV9	NA	TRBJ1-6	NA	CASSVGGNNSPLHF	TGTGCCAGCAGCGTGGGAGGGAATAATTCACCCCTCCACTTT
TRBV18	NA	TRBJ1-1	TRBD1	CASSPRGDRNTEAFF	TGTGCCAGCTCACCAAGGGGGGACAGGAACACTGAAGCTTTCTTT
TRBV2	NA	TRBJ1-2	NA	CASSGGGMRYGYTF	TGTGCCAGCAGTGGGGGAGGGATGCGCTATGGCTACACCTTC
TRBV2	NA	TRBJ2-7	TRBD2	CASSGTSGYEQYF	TGTGCCAGCAGTGGTACTAGCGGCTACGAGCAGTACTTC
TRBV19	NA	TRBJ1-5	NA	CASSISGTRFSNQPQHF	TGTGCCAGTAGTATTTCTGGGACCCGCTTTAGCAATCAGCCCCAGCATTTT
TRBV6-6	NA	TRBJ2-7	TRBD2	CASNPSGRLGSRGQYF	TGTGCCAGCAACCCTAGCGGGAGATTGGGCTCGAGGGGGCAGTACTTC
TRBV23-1	few	TRBJ1-6	NA	CASSQSGGALHF	TGCGCCAGCAGTCAATCAGGGGGTGCCCTCCACTTT
TRBV12-3/TRBV12-4	NA	TRBJ2-1	NA	CASTWGEGERFF	TGTGCCAGCACTTGGGGGGAGGGGGAGAGGTTCTTC
TRBV29-1	few	TRBJ1-1	NA	CSVRYAGVTEAFF	TGCAGCGTCCGCTACGCAGGGGTCACTGAAGCTTTCTTT
TRBV30	NA	TRBJ2-2	TRBD1	CAWSVGDRESGELFF	TGTGCCTGGAGTGTTGGGGACAGGGAATCCGGGGAGCTGTTTTTT
TRBV19	NA	TRBJ2-1	NA	CASSIGQTSGPLKFF	TGTGCCAGTAGTATAGGCCAGACTAGTGGACCCCTGAAGTTCTTC
TRBV5-6	NA	TRBJ2-7	NA	CASSLTGRAYEQYF	TGTGCCAGCAGCTTGACCGGTCGGGCCTACGAGCAGTACTTC
TRBV9	NA	TRBJ1-6	NA	CASRRSPGDDSPLHF	TGTGCCAGCAGGCGTTCCCCGGGGGACGATTCACCCCTCCACTTT
TRBV18	NA	TRBJ2-2	TRBD1	CASSPTGSTGELFF	TGTGCCAGCTCCCCGACAGGGAGCACCGGGGAGCTGTTTTTT
TRBV2	NA	TRBJ2-7	NA	CASGPFVTRSYEQYF	TGTGCCAGCGGCCCCTTTGTGACAAGGTCCTACGAGCAGTACTTC
TRBV3-1/TRBV3-2	NA	TRBJ1-1	NA	CASSQGGQPNTEAFF	TGTGCCAGCAGCCAAGGAGGACAGCCGAACACTGAAGCTTTCTTT
TRBV12-3/TRBV12-4	NA	TRBJ1-5	NA	CASSSGGLAQHF	TGTGCCAGCAGTTCCGGGGGGCTGGCCCAGCATTTT
TRBV28	few	TRBJ1-5	NA	CASSPHYSNQPQHF	TGTGCCAGCAGTCCACACTATAGCAATCAGCCCCAGCATTTT
TRBV9	NA	TRBJ2-1	NA	CASSVANEQFF	TGTGCCAGCAGCGTAGCAAATGAGCAGTTCTTC
TRBV28	NA	TRBJ1-6	NA	CASSPASYNSPLHF	TGTGCCAGCAGCCCGGCGTCCTATAATTCACCCCTCCACTTT
TRBV2	NA	TRBJ1-5	NA	CASSVGLVSNQPQHF	TGTGCCAGCAGTGTCGGACTCGTGAGCAATCAGCCCCAGCATTTT
TRBV5-7	NA	TRBJ1-2	TRBD1	CASSLRFGTEGYYGYTF	TGTGCCAGCAGCTTAAGGTTTGGGACAGAAGGGTACTATGGCTACACCTTC
TRBV5-1	NA	TRBJ1-1	TRBD1	CASTSGTGGTEAFF	TGCGCCAGCACGTCTGGGACAGGGGGCACTGAAGCTTTCTTT
TRBV28	NA	TRBJ1-4	NA	CASRTPATNEKLFF	TGTGCCAGCAGGACCCCTGCAACTAATGAAAAACTGTTTTTT
TRBV30	NA	TRBJ2-6	NA	CAWSVGGSSGANVLTF	TGTGCCTGGAGTGTAGGAGGAAGCTCTGGGGCCAACGTCCTGACTTTC
TRBV5-1	few	TRBJ1-6	NA	CASSLDSLRRSPLHF	TGCGCCAGCAGCTTGGACTCCCTTCGCCGTTCACCCCTCCACTTT
TRBV30	NA	TRBJ2-1	NA	CAWSWLTKEIDEQFF	TGTGCCTGGAGTTGGCTAACCAAGGAGATAGATGAGCAGTTCTTC
TRBV7-2	NA	TRBJ1-5	NA	CASSLGQPNQPQHF	TGTGCCAGCAGCCTGGGTCAGCCCAATCAGCCCCAGCATTTT
TRBV4-2	NA	TRBJ2-2	NA	CASSQDWSARELFF	TGTGCCAGCAGCCAAGATTGGTCGGCGAGGGAGCTGTTTTTT
TRBV7-2	NA	TRBJ2-3	NA	CASSLTSISTDTQYF	TGTGCCAGCAGCCTTACTAGCATAAGCACAGATACGCAGTATTTT
TRBV14	NA	TRBJ1-1	NA	CASSQERVGMNTEAFF	TGTGCCAGCAGCCAGGAGAGGGTCGGCATGAACACTGAAGCTTTCTTT
TRBV6-5	NA	TRBJ1-1	NA	CATTIGGSGRAFF	TGTGCCACCACTATCGGGGGTAGTGGGCGGGCTTTCTTT
TRBV24-1	NA	TRBJ1-3	NA	CATSDAGVAGNTIYF	TGTGCCACCAGTGATGCAGGGGTTGCTGGAAACACCATATATTTT
TRBV7-3	NA	TRBJ2-6	NA	CASSPAMAGANVLTF	TGTGCCAGCAGCCCTGCCATGGCTGGGGCCAACGTCCTGACTTTC
TRBV5-6	NA	TRBJ1-2	NA	CASSLVTGAYGYTF	TGTGCCAGCAGCTTGGTTACGGGGGCCTATGGCTACACCTTC
TRBV19	NA	TRBJ1-2	NA	CASQSGQINYGYTF	TGTGCCAGTCAATCCGGACAGATAAACTATGGCTACACCTTC
TRBV9	NA	TRBJ2-7	TRBD2	CASSQSGGDIGEQYF	TGTGCCAGCAGTCAGAGCGGGGGGGATATAGGCGAGCAGTACTTC
TRBV30	NA	TRBJ1-6	NA	CAWRDSSNSPLHF	TGTGCCTGGAGGGACAGCAGTAATTCACCCCTCCACTTT
TRBV15	NA	TRBJ1-1	TRBD1	CATSRDQGAGTEAFF	TGTGCCACCAGCAGAGATCAGGGGGCGGGAACTGAAGCTTTCTTT
TRBV6-2/TRBV6-3	NA	TRBJ1-4	NA	CASSPSYRWANEKLFF	TGTGCCAGCAGCCCCTCATACAGGTGGGCTAATGAAAAACTGTTTTTT
TRBV19	NA	TRBJ1-5	TRBD1	CASSIKQGPQPQHF	TGTGCCAGTAGCATAAAACAGGGGCCCCAGCCCCAGCATTTT
TRBV28	NA	TRBJ2-7	NA	CASRTNSYEQYF	TGTGCCAGCCGGACAAACTCCTACGAGCAGTACTTC
TRBV27	NA	TRBJ2-1	NA	CASSFRGLYNEQFF	TGTGCCAGCAGTTTCCGTGGACTCTACAATGAGCAGTTCTTC
TRBV28	NA	TRBJ1-2	NA	CASSPSDGHLESYGYTF	TGTGCCAGCAGTCCCTCAGACGGGCACCTAGAATCCTATGGCTACACCTTC
TRBV3-1/TRBV3-2	NA	TRBJ2-7	TRBD1	CASSPSDRSSYEQYF	TGTGCCAGCAGTCCCTCGGACAGGAGCTCCTACGAGCAGTACTTC
TRBV19	NA	TRBJ1-2	NA	CASSMLSSSYGYTF	TGTGCCAGTAGTATGCTCTCCAGCTCCTACGGCTACACCTTC
TRBV2	few	TRBJ2-1	NA	CASSEGAGIVQFF	TGTGCCAGCAGTGAAGGGGCGGGGATCGTGCAGTTCTTC
TRBV2	NA	TRBJ1-4	NA	CASRGAGTNEKLFF	TGTGCCAGCCGGGGGGCGGGAACTAATGAAAAACTGTTTTTT
TRBV7-3	NA	TRBJ1-5	NA	CASSPGTKSWEPQHF	TGTGCCAGCAGCCCCGGGACGAAAAGTTGGGAGCCCCAGCATTTT
TRBV6-2/TRBV6-3	NA	TRBJ2-7	NA	CASSYSSGGETRSPYEQYF	TGTGCCAGCAGTTACTCGAGTGGCGGGGAGACCCGCTCACCGTACGAGCAGTACTTC
TRBV19	NA	TRBJ1-2	TRBD1	CASHRGQGHGYTF	TGTGCCAGCCACCGGGGACAGGGTCACGGCTACACCTTC
TRBV7-6	NA	TRBJ2-2	NA	CASSPTGTGELFF	TGTGCCAGCAGCCCCACAGGGACCGGGGAGCTGTTTTTT
TRBV3-1/TRBV3-2	NA	TRBJ2-3	NA	CASSQDGNRGKRTDTQYF	TGTGCCAGCAGCCAAGATGGAAATAGGGGAAAAAGAACAGATACGCAGTATTTT
TRBV7-3	NA	TRBJ2-1	NA	CASSPRLLDEQFF	TGTGCCAGCAGCCCCCGGCTATTGGATGAGCAGTTCTTC
TRBV6-5	NA	TRBJ1-2	TRBD1	CASSNPGTANYGYTF	TGTGCCAGCAGTAACCCCGGGACAGCTAACTATGGCTACACCTTC
TRBV11-2	NA	TRBJ2-2	NA	CASSLGSANTGELFF	TGTGCCAGCAGCTTAGGTAGTGCTAACACCGGGGAGCTGTTTTTT
TRBV7-9	NA	TRBJ2-5	NA	CASSEMGSGQETQYF	TGTGCCAGCAGCGAAATGGGGTCGGGGCAAGAGACCCAGTACTTC
TRBV23-1	NA	TRBJ1-5	NA	CASTHSGQTDSNQPQHF	TGCGCCAGCACTCACTCTGGACAGACAGATAGCAATCAGCCCCAGCATTTT